The entry below describes one T cell receptor (beta chain). The V segment lost 3 bases and the J segment 5 bases; nucleotides outside the gene matches: 1. The CDR3 length is 13 residues. Germline V gene sequence: CDR1 MNHNS, CDR2 SASEGT. Original processing methods: The authors estimated nucleated cell counts from reference gene primer amplification. The repertoire was sequenced with immunoSEQ multiplex PCR; TCRdb's copy has only in-frame clones and lacks some. The DNA was the basis for D and trimming; V, J and clone size are from that table. The table includes more than 75,000 clones, roughly 80% detected once. This specimen belongs to a study of blood T cell repertoires in COVID-19. Overall study context: Acute and convalescent COVID-19 samples came from the United States, Italy and Spain. T cells, B-cell-depleted T cells, or PBMCs supplied cDNA or gDNA.

Input material: peripheral blood. The receptor's source is a woman aged 80 or over with active or convalescent COVID-19. V usage is TRBV6-1 and J usage is TRBJ1-5, with 7 bases fitting TRBD1. The CDR3 sequence: CASSDGQDQPQHF. CDR3 DNA sequence: TGTGCCAGCAGTGACGGACAGGATCAGCCCCAGCATTTT.